Listed below are T cell receptor beta chains from one sample, sequenced in a study of chemoradiotherapy in HPV16-positive cancers. Data came from immunoSEQ multiplex PCR; TCRdb stores just in-frame clones and leaves some out. The sample shows 13,000 or so clones, 69% of them seen only once. This material was obtained from a patient who underwent chemoradiotherapy. The receptors originated from a human donor with HPV-associated anogenital cancer. The CDR3 runs from the conserved cysteine through the conserved F or W.

v_call: TRBV5-5
j_call: TRBJ1-6
cdr3_aa: CASSLGPTGTSPLHF

v_call: TRBV11-2
j_call: TRBJ2-2
cdr3_aa: CASSLEIWTANTGELFF

v_call: TRBV6-5
j_call: TRBJ1-1
cdr3_aa: CASSSPMNTEAFF

v_call: TRBV7-2
j_call: TRBJ2-4
cdr3_aa: CASSVGLAGGRVKNIQYF

v_call: TRBV7-7
j_call: TRBJ2-5
cdr3_aa: CASSFTQRETQYF

v_call: TRBV2
j_call: TRBJ1-3
cdr3_aa: CASSEEPGVGNTIYF

v_call: TRBV25-1
j_call: TRBJ1-2
cdr3_aa: CASSVLDRAGYTF

v_call: TRBV7-2
j_call: TRBJ1-3
cdr3_aa: CASSSRGGGGNTIYF

v_call: TRBV19
j_call: TRBJ2-2
cdr3_aa: CASSQTSRYTGELFF

v_call: TRBV9
j_call: TRBJ1-6
cdr3_aa: CASSVVAESNSPLHF

v_call: TRBV5-4
j_call: TRBJ2-5
cdr3_aa: CASSSTDGGTQYF

v_call: TRBV28
j_call: TRBJ1-2
cdr3_aa: CASSERSYGYTF

v_call: TRBV4-1
j_call: TRBJ1-4
cdr3_aa: CASSQGEKLFF

v_call: TRBV5-6
j_call: TRBJ2-1
cdr3_aa: CASRWDKNEQFF

v_call: TRBV6-1
j_call: TRBJ1-4
cdr3_aa: CASRGGQANEKLFF

v_call: TRBV27
j_call: TRBJ2-1
cdr3_aa: CASSLVSSGSNEQFF

v_call: TRBV7-8
j_call: TRBJ1-5
cdr3_aa: CASSLARSWGVDQPQHF

v_call: TRBV25-1
j_call: TRBJ1-4
cdr3_aa: CASSEFGGTNEKLFF

v_call: TRBV4-2
j_call: TRBJ1-1
cdr3_aa: CASSQERLGTEAFF

v_call: TRBV27
j_call: TRBJ2-2
cdr3_aa: CASSFQGGGGTGELFF

v_call: TRBV7-9
j_call: TRBJ1-5
cdr3_aa: CASSWGDRQPQHF

v_call: TRBV5-1
j_call: TRBJ2-7
cdr3_aa: CASSSTGPAEQYF

v_call: TRBV28
j_call: TRBJ1-1
cdr3_aa: CASSLEGPLAEAFF

v_call: TRBV5-1
j_call: TRBJ1-2
cdr3_aa: CASSLASYNYGYTF

v_call: TRBV7-2
j_call: TRBJ1-2
cdr3_aa: CASSFRRGYGYTF

v_call: TRBV5-1
j_call: TRBJ2-3
cdr3_aa: CASSPGLAQDTQYF

v_call: TRBV4-2
j_call: TRBJ2-7
cdr3_aa: CASSPWTSGDEQYF

v_call: TRBV7-9
j_call: TRBJ1-1
cdr3_aa: CASSPRGGPMNTEAFF

v_call: TRBV21-1
j_call: TRBJ1-5
cdr3_aa: CASSKVLLHWHHQPQHF